The next 6 T cell receptor beta chains were all read from a single sample in a study of T cell responses to AZD1222 COVID-19 vaccine. Produced via immunoSEQ multiplex PCR; TCRdb's table is partial and in-frame only. The sample holds approximately 120,000 clones, around nine tenths seen once. The source was peripheral blood, collected on day 0 of AZD1222 vaccination. The receptors originated from an adult in good health.

The chain employs TRBV7-9 and TRBJ1-5; 7 nucleotides match TRBD1. The CDR3 is made up of 17 amino acids. V dropped 4 bases and J dropped 0; count of bases not matched to a gene: 9. The germline V gene has CDR1 SEHNR and CDR2 FQNEAQ (reference sequence). In nucleotides, the CDR3 is TGTGCCAGCAGCTGGGACAGAGAGGGGTATAGCAATCAGCCCCAGCATTTT. Translated, it gives CASSWDREGYSNQPQHF.

The chain couples TRBV2 to TRBJ1-5; D gene ambiguous. The CDR3 covers 14 residues. V was cut by 6 bases and J by 4 bases, with 13 bases left in between. The germline V gene has CDR1 SNHLY and CDR2 FYNNEI. Here the CDR3 reads CASSSPERNQPQHF. The CDR3 DNA sequence: TGTGCCAGCAGCTCCCCCGAGCGTAATCAGCCCCAGCATTTT.

In this sample, this clone turned up a few times. The chain couples TRBV2 to TRBJ2-7; D tentatively reads TRBD1 or TRBD2 (5 bases each). Germline V gene lookup returns CDR1 SNHLY and CDR2 FYNNEI. There are 12 residues in the CDR3. V dropped 8 bases and J dropped 7 bases, with 15 bases sitting between them. The CDR3 loop reads CASRDASWEQYF. The CDR3 DNA reads as TGTGCCAGCCGGGACGCTTCCTGGGAGCAGTACTTC.

V gene TRBV5-1 combines with J gene TRBJ1-6; the D gene is possibly TRBD1 (6 bases). Germline CDR1 SGHRS, CDR2 YFSETQ. V was cut by 0 bases and J by 3 bases, with 10 bases left in between. The CDR3 runs 16 residues. CDR3 nucleotide sequence: TGCGCCAGCAGCTTGGGTGCAGGGGTCTATAATTCACCCCTCCACTTT. This codes for CASSLGAGVYNSPLHF.

The chain's CDR3 is CASSEARSSNQPQHF. In DNA, the CDR3 is TGTGCCAGCAGTGAAGCAAGGAGTAGCAATCAGCCCCAGCATTTT. The chain recombines TRBV6-1 with TRBJ1-5, with D uncertain. The germline gives CDR1 MNHNS, CDR2 SASEGT. This CDR3 has 15 amino acids. V was pared by 0 bases and J by 0 bases, with 6 bases between.

This sequence joins TRBV6-5 and TRBJ1-2; perhaps TRBD1 as D (6 bases). The CDR3 runs 14 residues. V shed 6 bases and J shed 4 bases, with 15 bases lying between them. From germline, CDR1 is MNHEY and CDR2 SVGAGI. The CDR3 DNA reads TGTGCCAGCAGCCCCTCGGGACAATCCTATGGCTACACCTTC. It codes for CASSPSGQSYGYTF.